This TCR beta chain was sequenced in a study of shared clonotypes between healthy human individuals. Generated by immunoSEQ multiplex PCR, the TCRdb table keeps only in-frame clones and is missing some. The sample gives around 1.6 million clones, approximately 98% of which show up once; about 0.45% is in the top ten. The V gene's germline CDR1 is SGHRS and CDR2 YFSETQ. The V end was cut by 4 bases, the J end by 7 bases, with 18 bases between. This CDR3 spans 14 amino acids. This chain uses TRBV5-1 with TRBJ2-7; possible D gene TRBD1, 6 bases. Sequencing was done on a sample of naive CD4+ T cells sorted from blood. Subset here: CD45RA+ positively selected. This TCR derives from a man in his thirties or forties in good health. The CDR3 spells CASSVGQGPAEQYF. In DNA form, the CDR3 reads TGCGCCAGCAGCGTGGGACAAGGGCCAGCTGAGCAGTACTTC.